This passage covers 23 T cell receptor beta chains from one sample sequenced in a study of cytomegalovirus exposure and HLA in healthy donors. The study ran its PCR with 60 Vbeta and 13 Jbeta primers. Repertoires were generated with immunoSEQ multiplex PCR, while TCRdb's copy carries only in-frame clones and drops some. The sample has around 140,000 clones; about 79% are singletons. The sequenced material came from PBMCs. These receptors were taken from a male donor in good health and CMV-seronegative.

The chain links TRBV4-3 to TRBJ1-2; 7 nucleotides agree with TRBD1. The CDR3 sequence is 14 residues long. Per the germline V gene, CDR1 is LGHNA and CDR2 is YSLEER. After removal of 5 bases from V and 7 bases from J, the junction contained 10 bases not matched to a gene. The CDR3 nucleotides are TGCGCCAGCAGCGTTCAGGGGGTTAGTGGTGGCTACACCTTC. The encoded protein is CASSVQGVSGGYTF.

The J gene is TRBJ2-2, the V gene TRBV5-1; TRBD1 matches 7 bases. From germline, CDR1 is SGHRS and CDR2 YFSETQ. With 3 bases clipped from V and 0 bases from J, the junction kept 2 bases outside the gene matches. There are 15 residues in the CDR3. The CDR3, as DNA: TGCGCCAGCAGCTCGGGACAGCCGAACACCGGGGAGCTGTTTTTT. Its protein product is CASSSGQPNTGELFF.

This clone was recorded only once. This rearrangement joins TRBV7-8 to TRBJ2-1; 8 bases line up with TRBD2. CDR1 is SGHVS and CDR2 is FQNEAQ in the germline V gene. After removal of 8 bases from V and 6 bases from J, the junction contained 9 bases not matched to a gene. The length of the CDR3 is 14 residues. The CDR3 loop reads CASASGTRPNEQFF. As DNA, the CDR3 is TGTGCCAGCGCCTCCGGGACTAGACCCAATGAGCAGTTCTTC. Drawing the rest from reference TRBV7-8 and TRBJ2-1, the complete variable domain is GAGVSQSPRYKVAKRGQDVALRCDPISGHVSLFWYQQALGQGPEFLTYFQNEAQLDKSGLPSDRFFAERPEGSVSTLKIQRTQQEDSAVYLCASASGTRPNEQFFGPGTRLTVL.

This clone was recorded a few times. This chain links TRBV15 with TRBJ2-7, with D perhaps matching TRBD2 (6 bases). Per the germline V gene, CDR1 is LNHNV and CDR2 is YYDKDF (reference sequence). Trimming took off 1 base at V and 3 bases at J, with 10 bases between the two ends. This CDR3 is built from 14 residues. The CDR3 DNA reads TGTGCCACCAGCAGAGTAATCGGGGGCTACGAGCAGTACTTC. Translated: CATSRVIGGYEQYF.

This clone was observed once. The chain joins TRBV15 to TRBJ2-5; D is perhaps TRBD2 (5 bases). CDR1 LNHNV and CDR2 YYDKDF come from the germline V gene (reference sequence). Trimming pared 6 bases from V and 5 bases from J, leaving 10 bases between. The CDR3 is 12 residues long. The CDR3 sequence is CATRSPGETQYF. In DNA, the CDR3 is TGTGCCACCAGATCCCCGGGGGAGACCCAGTACTTC. The complete variable domain, with remaining parts taken from reference TRBV15 and TRBJ2-5, reads DAMVIQNPRYQVTQFGKPVTLSCSQTLNHNVMYWYQQKSSQAPKLLFHYYDKDFNNEADTPDNFQSRRPNTSFCFLDIRSPGLGDTAMYLCATRSPGETQYFGPGTRLLVL.

CDR3 nucleotides: TGTGCCAGCAGCGTAGCCGGGACATTATACTACGAGCAGTACTTC. Amino acids: CASSVAGTLYYEQYF. V gene TRBV6-5 combines with J gene TRBJ2-7; TRBD1 is a possible D gene (6 bases). Germline loops: CDR1 MNHEY, CDR2 SVGAGI. The CDR3 consists of 15 residues. Trimming stripped 6 bases from V and 3 bases from J, with 18 bases between.

The chain has TRBV18 and TRBJ2-7; D call uncertain. This CDR3 spans 15 amino acids. With 3 bases removed from V and 1 base from J, the gap between germline ends came to 13 bases. In germline, CDR1 is KGHSH, CDR2 LQKENI. CDR3 nucleotide sequence: TGTGCCAGCTCACCTATAAGCACCGGTTCCTACGAGCAGTACTTC. Translated: CASSPISTGSYEQYF.

J is TRBJ2-1 and V is TRBV9, with 9 bases that match TRBD2. Germline assignment: CDR1 SGDLS and CDR2 YYNGEE. The J segment lost 7 bases and the V segment lost 6 bases, leaving 2 bases of the junction unmatched. The CDR3 length is 12 residues. Here the CDR3 DNA reads TGTGCCAGCAATCTAGCGGGAAATGAGCAGTTCTTC. Its protein product is CASNLAGNEQFF. Looking up the rest from reference TRBV9 and TRBJ2-1 gives the full variable domain: DSGVTQTPKHLITATGQRVTLRCSPRSGDLSVYWYQQSLDQGLQFLIQYYNGEERAKGNILERFSAQQFPDLHSELNLSSLELGDSALYFCASNLAGNEQFFGPGTRLTVL.

The genes are TRBV7-9 and TRBJ2-6, with 7 positions matching TRBD2. There are 15 residues in the CDR3. J was trimmed by 3 bases and V by 5 bases; bases with no gene match: 4. Germline CDR1 SEHNR, CDR2 FQNEAQ (reference sequence). CDR3 amino acids: CASSPRGDGANVLTF. In nucleotides, the CDR3 is TGTGCCAGCAGCCCCCGGGGGGATGGGGCCAACGTCCTGACTTTC.

This chain uses TRBV11-2 with TRBJ2-7; a weak D match, TRBD2 (6 bases). The V gene lost 6 bases and the J gene lost 5 bases, with 20 bases spanning the gap. The CDR3 is 15 residues long. The V gene's germline CDR1 is SGHAT and CDR2 FQNNGV. In nucleotides, the CDR3 is TGTGCCAGCAGGCCTATCCGGGACTCCGAAAACGAGCAGTACTTC. It encodes CASRPIRDSENEQYF.

The chain uses TRBV29-1 and TRBJ2-7; TRBD2 aligns across 7 bases. CDR3 length: 14 amino acids. The J segment lost 3 bases and the V segment lost 4 bases, leaving 9 bases of the junction unmatched. Germline CDR1 and CDR2: SQVTM and ANQGSEA. The CDR3 DNA follows: TGCAGCGTTGGGGGGGGAACAGACCTCTACGAGCAGTACTTC. Its translation: CSVGGGTDLYEQYF.

The V gene is TRBV5-1, the J gene TRBJ2-6; D unclear. The CDR3 contains 15 residues. V lost 0 bases to trimming and J lost 4 bases, with 8 bases between them. Germline assignment: CDR1 SGHRS and CDR2 YFSETQ. The CDR3, as DNA: TGCGCCAGCAGCTTGGGAGGCTGGGGGGCCAACGTCCTGACTTTC. Translating it yields CASSLGGWGANVLTF.

In its sample, this clone was seen once. The rearrangement links TRBV19 to TRBJ1-1; TRBD1 matches at 7 bases. The J segment lost 1 base and the V segment lost 7 bases, leaving 6 bases of the junction unmatched. This CDR3 comprises 14 residues. CDR1 is LNHDA and CDR2 is SQIVND in the germline V gene (reference sequence). CDR3 protein: CASIKRTGNTEAFF. The CDR3 nucleotides read TGTGCCAGTATCAAGCGGACAGGGAACACTGAAGCTTTCTTT.

V usage is TRBV5-1 and J usage is TRBJ2-7; 8 positions match TRBD1. Germline V lookup: CDR1 SGHRS, CDR2 YFSETQ. The ends lost 6 bases at V and 4 bases at J; junction bases unmatched: 3. The CDR3 is 12 amino acids. The chain's CDR3 is CASTGDRYEQYF. CDR3 nucleotide sequence: TGCGCCAGCACCGGGGACAGGTACGAGCAGTACTTC. The entire variable domain, with the rest obtained from reference TRBV5-1 and TRBJ2-7, is as follows: KAGVTQTPRYLIKTRGQQVTLSCSPISGHRSVSWYQQTPGQGLQFLFEYFSETQRNKGNFPGRFSGRQFSNSRSEMNVSTLELGDSALYLCASTGDRYEQYFGPGTRLTVT.

The J gene is TRBJ2-1, the V gene TRBV6-4; 9 nucleotides match TRBD2. CDR3 length: 15 amino acids. V was pared by 0 bases and J by 8 bases, with 5 bases of the junction left unmatched. Per the germline V gene, CDR1 is MRHNA and CDR2 is SNTAGT. DNA for the CDR3: TGTGCCAGCAGTGACTCTAGCGGGAGAGGGGATGAGCAGTTCTTC. It yields the protein CASSDSSGRGDEQFF.

This chain joins TRBV30 and TRBJ2-3; 7 bases agree with TRBD2. CDR1 is GTSNPN and CDR2 is SVGIG in the germline V gene (reference sequence). V shed 3 bases and J 1 base; nucleotides not matched to a gene: 4. The CDR3 is 14 residues long. The CDR3 reads CAWSDSGGTDTQYF. Here the CDR3 DNA reads TGTGCCTGGAGCGACAGCGGGGGCACAGATACGCAGTATTTT.

This sequence joins TRBV2 and TRBJ1-2; no clear D gene. CDR3 length: 12 amino acids. V was trimmed by 3 bases and J by 2 bases, leaving 4 bases between them. Germline V gives CDR1 SNHLY, CDR2 FYNNEI. The chain's CDR3 is CASSETNYGYTF. In DNA, the CDR3 is TGTGCCAGCAGTGAGACAAACTATGGCTACACCTTC.

The gene calls are TRBV30 and TRBJ2-7; D unclear. From germline, CDR1 is GTSNPN and CDR2 SVGIG (reference sequence). With 4 bases removed from V and 6 bases from J, the gap between germline ends came to 10 bases. This CDR3 spans 11 amino acids. CDR3 loop: CAWMSGSEQYF. CDR3 in DNA: TGTGCCTGGATGTCCGGTTCCGAGCAGTACTTC.

Of note for this clone: At one end, the junction sequence differs from germline, possibly due to a read error. The chain combines TRBV7-9 with TRBJ2-7; a weak D match, TRBD2 (6 bases). Germline lookup yields CDR1 SEHNR and CDR2 FQNEAQ (reference sequence). The CDR3 runs 18 residues. The CDR3 loop is CSSSLPFRVAGSKNEQYF. The CDR3 bases are TGTTCCAGCAGCTTACCGTTTCGAGTTGCGGGAAGTAAGAACGAGCAGTACTTC. The full variable domain, in which reference TRBV7-9 and TRBJ2-7 provide the parts outside the CDR3, is DTGVSQNPRHKITKRGQNVTFRCDPISEHNRLYWYRQTLGQGPEFLTYFQNEAQLEKSRLLSDRFSAERPKGSFSTLEIQRTEQGDSAMYLCSSSLPFRVAGSKNEQYFGPGTRLTVT.

The chain's CDR3 is CASRGALWEQFF. The CDR3 DNA reads TGTGCCAGCAGGGGGGCGCTCTGGGAGCAGTTCTTC. J is TRBJ2-1 and V is TRBV2; possible D gene TRBD1, 6 bases. V was cut by 6 bases and J by 10 bases, with 13 bases left in between. CDR3 length: 12 residues. Germline-derived CDR1 and CDR2 are SNHLY and FYNNEI.

This clone was found a few times. V and J are TRBV5-4 and TRBJ2-5; 14 bases fit TRBD2. CDR1 is SGHNT and CDR2 is YYREEE in the germline V gene (reference sequence). The V gene end was trimmed by 4 bases and the J gene end by 0 bases; junction bases not matched to a gene: 5. The CDR3 contains 17 residues. CDR3 DNA: TGTGCCAGCAGCCGCGGACTAGCGGGAGGAAACCAAGAGACCCAGTACTTC. Translation gives CASSRGLAGGNQETQYF.

Here the CDR3 DNA reads TGTGCCAGCAGTAAAGGCGGCGGGAGCACAGATACGCAGTATTTT. Amino acids: CASSKGGGSTDTQYF. The chain employs TRBV11-3 and TRBJ2-3; maybe TRBD2 (5 bases). The CDR3 extends over 15 amino acids. The germline gives CDR1 SGHNT, CDR2 YENEEA. The ends were cut back, 6 bases at V and 0 bases at J, with 13 bases in the middle. Supplemented by reference TRBV11-3 and TRBJ2-3, the full variable domain reads EAGVVQSPRYKIIEKKQPVAFWCNPISGHNTLYWYLQNLGQGPELLIRYENEEAVDDSQLPKDRFSAERLKGVDSTLKIQPAELGDSAVYLCASSKGGGSTDTQYFGPGTRLTVL.

This chain connects TRBV11-2 to TRBJ2-2; D is ambiguous. The CDR3 length is 13 residues. Germline loops: CDR1 SGHAT, CDR2 FQNNGV. Trimming took off 6 bases at V and 6 bases at J, with 11 bases between the two ends. The CDR3 spells CASRLVLSGELFF. As DNA, the CDR3 is TGTGCCAGCAGACTCGTACTCTCCGGGGAGCTGTTTTTT.